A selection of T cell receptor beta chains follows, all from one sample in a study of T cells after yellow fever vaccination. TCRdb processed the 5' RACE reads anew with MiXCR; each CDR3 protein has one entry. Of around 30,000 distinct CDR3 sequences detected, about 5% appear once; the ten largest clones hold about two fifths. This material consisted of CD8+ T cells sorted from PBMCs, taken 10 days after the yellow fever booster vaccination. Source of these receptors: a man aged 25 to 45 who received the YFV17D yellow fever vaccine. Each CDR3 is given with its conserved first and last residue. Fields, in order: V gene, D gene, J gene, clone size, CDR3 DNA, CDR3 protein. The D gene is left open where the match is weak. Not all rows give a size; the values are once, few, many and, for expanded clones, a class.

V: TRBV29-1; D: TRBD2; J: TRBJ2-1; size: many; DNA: TGCAGCGTTTTAGCGGGAGGGTTGTACAATGAGCAGTTCTTC; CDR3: CSVLAGGLYNEQFF
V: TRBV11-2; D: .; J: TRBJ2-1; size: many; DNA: TGTGCCAGCAGCGGGTCGGGAAGAGAGCAGTTCTTC; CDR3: CASSGSGREQFF
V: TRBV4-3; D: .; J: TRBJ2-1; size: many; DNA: TGCGCCAGCAGGACCGAGGGGGGCAGCTCCTACAATGAGCAGTTCTTC; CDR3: CASRTEGGSSYNEQFF
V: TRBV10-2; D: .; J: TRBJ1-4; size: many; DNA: TGCGCCAGGCCTCCTCGGGGGAAACTGTTTTTT; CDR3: CARPPRGKLFF
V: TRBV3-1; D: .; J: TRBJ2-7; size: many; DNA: TGTGCCAGCAGCCAAGGGACGGGGACTCTCTACGAGCAGTACTTC; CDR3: CASSQGTGTLYEQYF
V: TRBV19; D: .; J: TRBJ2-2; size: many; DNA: TGTGCCTCGAAAGGGGTCGAGACGGGCCTGAACACCGGGGAGCTGTTTTTT; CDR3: CASKGVETGLNTGELFF
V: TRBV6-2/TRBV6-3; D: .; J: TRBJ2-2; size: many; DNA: TGTGCCAGCAGACAGACCCCAGGGCCCTGGGGCGGGGAGCTGTTTTTT; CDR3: CASRQTPGPWGGELFF
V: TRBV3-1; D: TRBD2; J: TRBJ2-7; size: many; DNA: TGTGCCAGCAGCCAAGACCCGAGCGGGAGTCCTTTTTGGCACGAGCAGTACTTC; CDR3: CASSQDPSGSPFWHEQYF
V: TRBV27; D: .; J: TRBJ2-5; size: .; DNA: TGTGCCAGCAGTCCAGCCCTCGCGGCCCAAGAGACCCAGTACTTC; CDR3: CASSPALAAQETQYF
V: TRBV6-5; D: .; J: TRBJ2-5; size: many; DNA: TGTGCCAGCAGTTACCCAAAGACAGGGGAGGGGACCCAGTACTTC; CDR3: CASSYPKTGEGTQYF
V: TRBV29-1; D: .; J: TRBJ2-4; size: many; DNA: TGCAGCGTTGGGGACTCAGGAACCATTCAGTACTTC; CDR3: CSVGDSGTIQYF
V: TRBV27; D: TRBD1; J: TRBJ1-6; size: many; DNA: TGTGCCAGCACCCCGGGACAGGGTAATTCACCCCTCCACTTT; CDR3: CASTPGQGNSPLHF
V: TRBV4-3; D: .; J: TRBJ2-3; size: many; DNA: TGCGCCAGCAGCCAAGATTCGGGCAGGTACACAGATACGCAGTATTTT; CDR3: CASSQDSGRYTDTQYF
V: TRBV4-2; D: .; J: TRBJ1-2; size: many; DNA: TGTGCCAGCAGCCAAGAGGGGATTGGGGGGGTTAACTATGGCTACACCTTC; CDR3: CASSQEGIGGVNYGYTF
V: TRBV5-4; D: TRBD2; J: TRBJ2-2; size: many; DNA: TGTGCCAGCAGCGCCTTGGGGGAGGGCACCGGGGAGCTGTTTTTT; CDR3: CASSALGEGTGELFF
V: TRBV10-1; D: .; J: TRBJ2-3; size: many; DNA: TGCGCCAGCACTTTTGTTGATCGAGATACGCAGTATTTT; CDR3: CASTFVDRDTQYF
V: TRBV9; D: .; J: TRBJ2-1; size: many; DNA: TGTGCCAGCAGCCCACGAGCCGGGGCCAGGAGGGTCTACAATGAGCAGTTCTTC; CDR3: CASSPRAGARRVYNEQFF
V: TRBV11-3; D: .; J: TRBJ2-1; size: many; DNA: TGTGCCAGCAGCCCTCCCTTGGGTAGCGGCTCCTACAATGAGCAGTTCTTC; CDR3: CASSPPLGSGSYNEQFF
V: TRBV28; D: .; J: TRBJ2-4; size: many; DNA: TGTGCCTGCGCGGGCCACGCTATAGCCAAAAACATTCAGTACTTC; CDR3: CACAGHAIAKNIQYF
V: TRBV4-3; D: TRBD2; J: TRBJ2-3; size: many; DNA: TGCGCCAGCAGCCGAGACGGGGGGGCAGATACGCAGTATTTT; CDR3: CASSRDGGADTQYF
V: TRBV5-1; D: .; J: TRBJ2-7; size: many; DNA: TGCGCCAGCAGCTTGGAGGGACATGAAACCTACGAGCAGTACTTC; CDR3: CASSLEGHETYEQYF
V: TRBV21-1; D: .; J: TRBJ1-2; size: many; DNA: TGTGCCAGCAGCGACAGGAACTATGGCTACACCTTC; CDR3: CASSDRNYGYTF
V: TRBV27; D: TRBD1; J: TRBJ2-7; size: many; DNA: TGTGCCAGCAGTTTCTCCGGGACAGACTACGAGCAGTACTTC; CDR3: CASSFSGTDYEQYF
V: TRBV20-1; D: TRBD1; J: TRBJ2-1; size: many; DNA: TGCAGTGCCCTCCAGGGGGCCGGATACAATGAGCAGTTCTTC; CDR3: CSALQGAGYNEQFF
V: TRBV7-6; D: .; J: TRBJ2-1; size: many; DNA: TGTGCCAGCAGCTTAGTGATCAATGAGCAGTTCTTC; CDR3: CASSLVINEQFF
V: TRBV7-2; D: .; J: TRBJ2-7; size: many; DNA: TGTGCCAGCAGCCGGAGCGGGTCCCCCGAGCAGTACTTC; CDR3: CASSRSGSPEQYF
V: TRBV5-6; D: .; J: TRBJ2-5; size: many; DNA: TGTGCCAGCAGCTCCCACCCCGGGATTACCCAAGAGACCCAGTACTTC; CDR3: CASSSHPGITQETQYF
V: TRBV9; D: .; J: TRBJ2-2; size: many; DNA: TGTGCCAGCAGCGTAGGGGACCGACCCGGGGAGCTGTTTTTT; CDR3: CASSVGDRPGELFF
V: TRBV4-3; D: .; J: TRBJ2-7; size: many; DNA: TGCGCCAGCAGCCAAACAGGAAACGAGCAGTACTTC; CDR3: CASSQTGNEQYF
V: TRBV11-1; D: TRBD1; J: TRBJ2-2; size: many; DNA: TGTGCCAGCAGCTTATTCCCGGGACAGGGGTTTAGAATCGCCGGGGAGCTGTTTTTT; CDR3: CASSLFPGQGFRIAGELFF
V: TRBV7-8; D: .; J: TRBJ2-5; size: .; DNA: TGTGCCAGCAGCTCCGGGATCTCCCAAGAGACCCAGTACTTC; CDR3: CASSSGISQETQYF
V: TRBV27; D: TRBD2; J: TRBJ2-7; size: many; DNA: TGTGCCAGCAGTTTATCCCCGACTAGCGGGACCGAGCAGTACTTC; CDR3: CASSLSPTSGTEQYF
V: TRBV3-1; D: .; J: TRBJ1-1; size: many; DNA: TGTGCCAGCAGCCAACAGAACACTGAAGCTTTCTTT; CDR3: CASSQQNTEAFF
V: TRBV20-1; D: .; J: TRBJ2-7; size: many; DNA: TGCAGTGCTGGCTCGGCAGGCACCTACGAGCAGTACTTC; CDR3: CSAGSAGTYEQYF
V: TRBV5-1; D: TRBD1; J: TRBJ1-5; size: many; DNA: TGCGCCAGCAGCGGCGACCAAATCGGGACAGGGAGCCTCCGATGCAATCAGCCCCAGCATTTT; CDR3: CASSGDQIGTGSLRCNQPQHF
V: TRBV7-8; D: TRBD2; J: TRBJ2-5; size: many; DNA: TGTGCCAGCAGCTTAGCGCGGGAGGACCTCCAAGAGACCCAGTACTTC; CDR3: CASSLAREDLQETQYF
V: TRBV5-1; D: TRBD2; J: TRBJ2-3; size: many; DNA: TGCGCCAGCAGCTTCGAGCGGGGGAGCACAGATACGCAGTATTTT; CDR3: CASSFERGSTDTQYF
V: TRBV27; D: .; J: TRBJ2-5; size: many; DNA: TGTGCCACCTTCAGCCCGGGGGAGACCCAGTACTTC; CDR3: CATFSPGETQYF
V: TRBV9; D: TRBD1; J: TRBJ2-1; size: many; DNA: TGTGCCAGCAGCGTAGCTGGGACAGGGGGCGGGGGTGAGCAGTTCTTC; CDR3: CASSVAGTGGGGEQFF
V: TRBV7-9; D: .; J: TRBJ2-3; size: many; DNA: TGTGCCAGCAGCTGGGCGATTGGGGCCCGGAATACGCAGTATTTT; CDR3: CASSWAIGARNTQYF
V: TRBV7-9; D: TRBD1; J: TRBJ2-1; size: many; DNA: TGTGCCAGCAGCGTGGGGGACAGTCTAAATGAGCAGTTCTTC; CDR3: CASSVGDSLNEQFF
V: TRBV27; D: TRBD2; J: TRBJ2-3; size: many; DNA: TGTGCCAGCACCTTAACTAGCGGGGATACGCAGTATTTT; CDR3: CASTLTSGDTQYF
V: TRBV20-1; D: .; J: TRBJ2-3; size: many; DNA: TGCAGTTCATCGGAGGGCTGGGAGACAGATACGCAGTATTTT; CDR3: CSSSEGWETDTQYF
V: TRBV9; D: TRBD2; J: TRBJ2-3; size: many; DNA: TGTGCCAGCAGCGATACAAGCGGGAGGGCCTCAGATACGCAGTATTTT; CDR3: CASSDTSGRASDTQYF
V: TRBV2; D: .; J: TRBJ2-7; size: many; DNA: TGTGCCAGCAGTGAATTGGACGAGCAGTACTTC; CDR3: CASSELDEQYF
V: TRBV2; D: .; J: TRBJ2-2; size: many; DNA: TGTGCCAGCAGTGAACCCGGGCCCCAGGATGGCACCGGGGAGCTGTTTTTT; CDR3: CASSEPGPQDGTGELFF
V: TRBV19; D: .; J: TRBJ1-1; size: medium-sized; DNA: TGTGCCAGTAGTATGAGAGAGCCTGAAGCTTTCTTT; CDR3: CASSMREPEAFF
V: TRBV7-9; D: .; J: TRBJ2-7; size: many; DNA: TGTGCCAGCAGCTTAGAGACGGGGGTGGAAGGGTACGAGCAGTACTTC; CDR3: CASSLETGVEGYEQYF
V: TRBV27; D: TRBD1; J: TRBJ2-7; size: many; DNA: TGTGCCAGCAGTTTAGTGGGACAGGGCTCCTACGAGCAGTACTTC; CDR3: CASSLVGQGSYEQYF
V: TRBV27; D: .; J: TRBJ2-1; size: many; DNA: TGTGCCAGCAGTTTTTCCCAGCGGTCGTACAATGAGCAGTTCTTC; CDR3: CASSFSQRSYNEQFF
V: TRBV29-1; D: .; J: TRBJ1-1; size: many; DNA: TGCAGCGTTAGGGGGGACACTGAAGCTTTCTTT; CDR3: CSVRGDTEAFF
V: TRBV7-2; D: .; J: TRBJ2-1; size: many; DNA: TGTGCCAGCAGCTTAGTTAGTCATGAGCAGTTCTTC; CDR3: CASSLVSHEQFF
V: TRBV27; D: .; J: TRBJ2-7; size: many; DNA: TGTGCCAGCAGTTGGGATACCGAGGGCAGCGAGCAGTACTTC; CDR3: CASSWDTEGSEQYF
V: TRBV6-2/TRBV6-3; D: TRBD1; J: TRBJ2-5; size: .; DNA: TGTGCCAGCTCCGACAGGGTTGAACGGGAGACCCAGTACTTC; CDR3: CASSDRVERETQYF
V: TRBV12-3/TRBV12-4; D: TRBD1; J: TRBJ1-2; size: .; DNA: TGTGCCAGCACCTTGACAGGGTTCTATGGCTACACCTTC; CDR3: CASTLTGFYGYTF
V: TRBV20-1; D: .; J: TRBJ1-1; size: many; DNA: TGCAGCCCTCGAGGAACTGAAGCTTTCTTT; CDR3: CSPRGTEAFF
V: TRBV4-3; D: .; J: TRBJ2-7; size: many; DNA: TGCGCCAGCAGCCATTTACCCGGGACGTTCGAGCAGTACTTC; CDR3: CASSHLPGTFEQYF
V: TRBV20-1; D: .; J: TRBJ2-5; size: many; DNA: TGCAGTGCGCCCGCCCCTAGTGTAGGAGAGACCCAGTACTTC; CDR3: CSAPAPSVGETQYF
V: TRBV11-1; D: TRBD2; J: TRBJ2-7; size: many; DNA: TGTGCCAGCAGCCCCCGGGGGCGGGAGGACTACGAGCAGTACTTC; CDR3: CASSPRGREDYEQYF
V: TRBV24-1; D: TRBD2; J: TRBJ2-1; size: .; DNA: TGTGCCGCCTGTGACTCCGGGACTAGCGGGAGGGCCAGGTGGGTCCCAAATGAGCAGTTCTTC; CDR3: CAACDSGTSGRARWVPNEQFF